Following are 15 T cell receptor beta chains from one sample sequenced in a study of shared clonotypes between healthy human individuals. Produced via immunoSEQ multiplex PCR; TCRdb's table is partial and in-frame only. The sample lists 450,000 to 500,000 clones, roughly 80% occurring once. The sequenced sample consisted of PBMCs. Every receptor here comes from a middle-aged woman in good health. Some clones in this sample may be carry-over from other donors' samples.

This clone appeared a few times. J is TRBJ2-5 and V is TRBV4-1, with 8 bases lining up with TRBD1. J was trimmed by 3 bases and V by 6 bases; bases with no gene match: 6. In germline, CDR1 is MGHRA, CDR2 YSYEKL. This CDR3 is 14 amino acids long. CDR3 protein: CASRRTGSKETQYF. The CDR3 DNA sequence: TGCGCCAGCAGAAGGACAGGGTCGAAAGAGACCCAGTACTTC.

This clone was counted once. This chain connects TRBV6-4 to TRBJ2-7, with TRBD2 identical over 10 bases. Germline V gene data show CDR1 as MRHNA and CDR2 as SNTAGT. The junction had 14 bases not matched to a gene; V was cut back by 4 bases and J by 5 bases. This CDR3 region has 17 residues. The CDR3 protein is CASSAPPPSGRGDEQYF. The CDR3 DNA reads TGTGCCAGCAGTGCACCGCCACCTAGCGGGAGAGGCGACGAGCAGTACTTC.

This clone counts as medium-sized. Other DNA sequences in the sample encode the same CDR3. The chain links TRBV7-3 to TRBJ1-6; 7 bases line up with TRBD1. Germline loops: CDR1 SGHTA, CDR2 FQGTGA. The CDR3 has 13 amino acids. Germline trimming cut 5 bases from V and 7 bases from J; bases unmatched to any gene: 2. Here the CDR3 reads CASSTGQNSPLHF. CDR3 in DNA: TGTGCCAGCAGCACGGGACAGAATTCACCCCTCCACTTT. Together with reference TRBV7-3 and TRBJ1-6, the CDR3 gives the full variable domain: GAGVSQTPSNKVTEKGKYVELRCDPISGHTALYWYRQSLGQGPEFLIYFQGTGAADDSGLPNDRFFAVRPEGSVSTLKIQRTERGDSAVYLCASSTGQNSPLHFGNGTRLTVT.

The chain links TRBV28 to TRBJ1-5; possibly TRBD1 for D (6 bases). The CDR3 sequence is 18 residues long. Per the germline V gene, CDR1 is MDHEN and CDR2 is SYDVKM. Trimming left V 7 bases short and J 0 bases short, with 22 bases between. The CDR3 sequence is CASTPRGLRRRSNQPQHF. In nucleotides, the CDR3 is TGTGCCAGCACCCCTCGGGGGCTGAGAAGGCGTAGCAATCAGCCCCAGCATTTT.

This sequence joins TRBV28 and TRBJ2-1, with 11 nucleotides matching TRBD2. The germline CDR1 and CDR2 sequences are MDHEN and SYDVKM. This CDR3 comprises 15 residues. Trimming cost V 7 bases and J 4 bases; bases outside gene matches: 6. Here the CDR3 reads CASNPLAGEYNEQFF. CDR3 coding DNA: TGTGCCAGCAACCCACTAGCGGGAGAATACAATGAGCAGTTCTTC.

Details on this clone: The junction departs from germline at one end; a sequencing error may be responsible. The CDR3 nucleotides read TGTGCCAGCAGTGAATATGCGACTGGGCAGTGGAACACTGAAGCTCTCTTT. Translating it yields CASSEYATGQWNTEALF. The V gene is TRBV25-1, the J gene TRBJ1-1; D unclear. This CDR3 region has 17 residues. Germline V gene sequence: CDR1 MGHDK, CDR2 SYGVNS.

A word on this clone: One base separates it from a far larger clone, so it is likely a read error. The chain has TRBV6-5 and TRBJ1-5; D is uncertain. The germline V gene encodes CDR1 MNHEY and CDR2 SVGAGI. The length of the CDR3 is 13 residues. Written as DNA, the CDR3 is TGTGCCAGCAGTTACCAGAGGGCTCAGCCCCGGCATTTT. This sequence encodes CASSYQRAQPRHF.

The rearrangement uses TRBV19 and TRBJ1-2, with no clear D. The CDR3 extends over 14 amino acids. CDR1 and CDR2 from the germline V gene are LNHDA and SQIVND (reference sequence). V gave up 5 bases and J gave up 5 bases, with 15 bases separating them. CDR3 DNA sequence: TGTGCCAGTAGTGGTTCGGGGAGTCGATATGGCTACACCTTC. This translates into CASSGSGSRYGYTF.

The chain employs TRBV7-9 and TRBJ2-5; D uncertain. The V end was cut by 7 bases, the J end by 2 bases, with 11 bases between. The germline V gene has CDR1 SEHNR and CDR2 FQNEAQ (reference sequence). This CDR3 has 13 amino acids. The CDR3 loop is CASNGQRQETQYF. CDR3 in DNA: TGTGCCAGCAATGGCCAGAGGCAAGAGACCCAGTACTTC. The variable domain in full, with the rest retrieved from reference TRBV7-9 and TRBJ2-5, is DTGVSQNPRHKITKRGQNVTFRCDPISEHNRLYWYRQTLGQGPEFLTYFQNEAQLEKSRLLSDRFSAERPKGSFSTLEIQRTEQGDSAMYLCASNGQRQETQYFGPGTRLLVL.

The chain is built from TRBV7-6 and TRBJ2-2, with D hard to call. V lost 5 bases and J lost 1, with 2 bases in between. The CDR3 consists of 12 residues. The germline V gene encodes CDR1 SGHVS and CDR2 FNYEAQ. CDR3 residues: CASSRNTGELFF. In DNA, the CDR3 is TGTGCCAGCAGCCGGAACACCGGGGAGCTGTTTTTT.

As regards this clone: This is likely an artifact of a read error, given a far larger clone one base away. This sample also contains other DNA sequences that code for the same CDR3. CDR3 bases: TGTGCCAGTAGTATTTCTGGACAGACCTCTGGGGCCAACGTCCTGACCTTC. It yields the protein CASSISGQTSGANVLTF. This sequence joins TRBV19 and TRBJ2-6; D is perhaps TRBD1 (6 bases). The CDR3 is 17 residues long. CDR1 LNHDA and CDR2 SQIVND come from the germline V gene (reference sequence).

The rearrangement uses TRBV4-2 and TRBJ2-1; unclear D gene. CDR1 and CDR2 from the germline V gene are LGHNA and YNFKEQ. The CDR3 contains 16 residues. Trimming removed 0 bases at V and 7 bases at J, with 16 bases between. The CDR3 loop is CASSQDGTAEYNEQFF. Written as DNA, the CDR3 is TGTGCCAGCAGCCAAGATGGAACCGCCGAGTATAATGAGCAGTTCTTC.

V is TRBV7-9 and J is TRBJ2-5; 9 bases line up with TRBD1. The V segment lost 5 bases and the J segment 5 bases; nucleotides outside the gene matches: 3. The CDR3 consists of 13 residues. Germline V gene data show CDR1 as SEHNR and CDR2 as FQNEAQ (reference sequence). CDR3 residues: CASSRTGVETQYF. The CDR3 bases are TGTGCCAGCAGCCGGACAGGGGTCGAGACCCAGTACTTC. Full variable domain (missing parts from reference TRBV7-9 and TRBJ2-5): DTGVSQNPRHKITKRGQNVTFRCDPISEHNRLYWYRQTLGQGPEFLTYFQNEAQLEKSRLLSDRFSAERPKGSFSTLEIQRTEQGDSAMYLCASSRTGVETQYFGPGTRLLVL.

Turning to this clone: A single base is all that separates this from a far larger clone, so a read error is likely. Other DNA sequences within the sample encode an identical CDR3. This rearrangement joins TRBV7-8 to TRBJ2-7; D call uncertain. Germline V CDR1 and CDR2: SGHVS, FQNEAQ. The length of the CDR3 is 15 residues. CDR3 loop: CASSLAPANSYEQYF. The CDR3 DNA reads as TGTGCCAGCAGCTTAGCGCCGGCTAACTCCTACGAGCAGTACTTT.

CDR3 nucleotides: TGTGCCAGCTCACCACCGGAACTGGGGGCAGGGGAGACCCAGTACTTC. Translated: CASSPPELGAGETQYF. The chain couples TRBV18 to TRBJ2-5; weak D call: TRBD1 (6 bases). Germline-derived CDR1 and CDR2 are KGHSH and LQKENI. Trimming removed 0 bases from V and 5 bases from J, with 16 bases in between. The CDR3 has 16 amino acids.